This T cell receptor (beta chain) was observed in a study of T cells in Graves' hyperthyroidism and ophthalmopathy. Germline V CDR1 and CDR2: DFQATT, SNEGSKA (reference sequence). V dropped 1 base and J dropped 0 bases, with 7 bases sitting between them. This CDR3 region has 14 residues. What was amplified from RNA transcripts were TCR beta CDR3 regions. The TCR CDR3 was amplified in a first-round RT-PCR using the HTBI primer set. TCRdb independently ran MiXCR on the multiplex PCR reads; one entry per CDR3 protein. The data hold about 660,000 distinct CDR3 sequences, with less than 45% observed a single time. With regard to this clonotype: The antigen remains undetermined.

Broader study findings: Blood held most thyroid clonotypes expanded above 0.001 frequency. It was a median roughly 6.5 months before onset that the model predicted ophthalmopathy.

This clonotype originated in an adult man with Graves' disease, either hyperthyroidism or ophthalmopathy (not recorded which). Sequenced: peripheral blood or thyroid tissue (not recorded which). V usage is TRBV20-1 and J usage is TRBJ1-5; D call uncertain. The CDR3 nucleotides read TGCAGTGCTAGAGGGGCAGCTAGCAATCAGCCCCAGCATTTT. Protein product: CSARGAASNQPQHF.